The 25 T cell receptor beta chains below come from one sample, sequenced in a study of monozygotic twins with inflammatory bowel disease. Each CDR3 protein gets one entry in TCRdb, which reprocessed the 5' RACE reads and gives no DNA. Here the sample table reports about 300,000 distinct CDR3 sequences. Sequenced: blood. These receptors were taken from a human donor with ulcerative colitis or Crohn's disease, or a healthy co-twin of an affected twin (not recorded which).

This chain uses TRBV7-2 with TRBJ2-7; TCRdb's assignment of TRBD2 cannot be checked, as there is no DNA. CDR1 and CDR2 (germline): SGHTA, FQGNSA. The CDR3 runs to 14 residues. The CDR3 reads CASSKRDFLQEQYF.

This rearrangement joins TRBV7-2 to TRBJ2-2; TCRdb calls TRBD2, which cannot be checked without DNA. CDR1 SGHTA and CDR2 FQGNSA come from the germline V gene. This CDR3 comprises 16 residues. The CDR3 region is CASQRPTSGGTGELFF.

This chain links TRBV5-1 with TRBJ2-7; TCRdb reports TRBD2, a call that lacks DNA to check it against. This CDR3 is 14 amino acids long. Germline loops: CDR1 SGHRS, CDR2 YFSETQ. The CDR3 spells CATRAGLSSYEQYF.

The chain couples TRBV27 to TRBJ2-1; TCRdb outputs TRBD2, but without DNA this stays unchecked. The CDR3 spans 18 residues. The germline CDR1 and CDR2 sequences are MNHEY and SMNVEV (reference sequence). CDR3 region: CASRPTKGLAGGADEQFF.

The chain has TRBV20-1 and TRBJ1-5; TCRdb lists TRBD1, though no DNA is available to test this call. The CDR3 is 16 amino acids. The germline gives CDR1 DFQATT, CDR2 SNEGSKA (reference sequence). The CDR3 region is CSASGRTPYSNQPQHF.

This chain joins TRBV10-3 and TRBJ2-3; as DNA is missing, the TRBD2 call by TCRdb cannot be tested. The CDR3 is 16 amino acids. Per the germline V gene, CDR1 is ENHRY and CDR2 is SYGVKD. CDR3 sequence reads: CAISESGPHGADTQYF.

The chain is built from TRBV6-2 or TRBV6-3 and TRBJ2-1; absent DNA, TCRdb's TRBD2 call cannot be checked. The CDR3 is 16 amino acids. Germline CDR1 MNHEY, CDR2 SVGEGT. The CDR3 sequence is CASRIAGGSSYNEQFF.

The chain combines TRBV3-1 with TRBJ2-3; checking the TCRdb D call of TRBD2 is not possible without DNA. The CDR3 has 16 amino acids. Germline CDR1 reads LGHDT; CDR2 reads YNNKEL (reference sequence). CDR3 sequence reads: CASSQGLAGFTDTQYF.

V and J are TRBV6-1 and TRBJ2-1; the D call from TCRdb, TRBD2, cannot be confirmed without DNA. Germline values: CDR1 MNHNS, CDR2 SASEGT. The CDR3 runs to 16 residues. The CDR3 loop is CASSDVGGGASNEQFF.

The chain joins TRBV28 to TRBJ1-3; TCRdb indicates TRBD1, and absent DNA this call remains unverified. CDR1 and CDR2 (germline): MDHEN, SYDVKM. The CDR3 spans 14 residues. CDR3 sequence reads: CASSLTGAGNTIYF.

The chain joins TRBV6-5 to TRBJ1-1; the TCRdb call, TRBD1, lacks DNA for checking. CDR3 length equals 13 residues. Germline V CDR1 and CDR2: MNHEY, SVGAGI. The CDR3 sequence is CASKVQGNTEAFF.

V usage is TRBV20-1 and J usage is TRBJ1-1; the TCRdb D gene call, TRBD1, has no DNA to confirm it. The length of the CDR3 is 13 residues. Germline loops: CDR1 DFQATT, CDR2 SNEGSKA (reference sequence). The CDR3 protein is CSARSSRATEAFF.

This chain joins TRBV2 and TRBJ2-7; TCRdb's assignment of TRBD2 cannot be checked, as there is no DNA. Germline values: CDR1 SNHLY, CDR2 FYNNEI. The CDR3 totals 17 residues. The CDR3 sequence is CASSLDPTSPSAYEQYF.

This chain joins TRBV4-2 and TRBJ1-4; TCRdb proposes TRBD1, but this gene call is untestable without DNA. The CDR3 runs to 17 residues. Germline V gives CDR1 LGHNA, CDR2 YNFKEQ. CDR3 amino acids: CASSQALRQGIVVELFF.

This rearrangement joins TRBV4-3 to TRBJ1-6; the D call from TCRdb, TRBD1, cannot be confirmed without DNA. The CDR3 sequence is 15 residues long. Germline V CDR1 and CDR2: LGHNA, YSLEER. CDR3 region: CASSQDLTGGRPLHF.

This CDR3 reads CASSSPGQGPSEQYF. V usage is TRBV28 and J usage is TRBJ2-7; TCRdb outputs TRBD1, but without DNA this stays unchecked. Germline V gives CDR1 MDHEN, CDR2 SYDVKM. The CDR3 has 15 amino acids.

CDR3 protein: CASRMGKQPQHF. The rearrangement links TRBV6-6 to TRBJ1-5. The CDR3 spans 12 residues. Germline V gives CDR1 MNHNY, CDR2 SVGAGI (reference sequence).

CDR3 amino acids: CSARRTKPQRNEQFF. The J gene is TRBJ2-1, the V gene TRBV20-1. This CDR3 spans 15 amino acids. The V gene's germline CDR1 is DFQATT and CDR2 SNEGSKA (reference sequence).

This rearrangement joins TRBV4-1 to TRBJ2-4; the TCRdb D gene call, TRBD2, has no DNA to confirm it. The CDR3 is 21 residues long. Germline V gives CDR1 MGHRA, CDR2 YSYEKL. CDR3 region: CASSQDNGLAGGLGAKNIQYF.

The chain's CDR3 is CASRRNSDFNQPQHF. V gene TRBV12-3 or TRBV12-4 combines with J gene TRBJ1-5. This CDR3 is built from 15 residues.

The chain is built from TRBV5-1 and TRBJ2-6. CDR1 and CDR2 (germline): SGHRS, YFSETQ. The CDR3 extends over 17 amino acids. CDR3 sequence reads: CASSSPTEAHGANVLTF.

The chain carries TRBV7-7 and TRBJ2-7; there is no DNA to check the TCRdb D call of TRBD1. The CDR3 runs to 14 residues. Germline values: CDR1 SSHAT, CDR2 FNYEAQ (reference sequence). The CDR3 is CASSLGTGLSEQYF.

V gene TRBV11-2 combines with J gene TRBJ1-1; TCRdb picks TRBD1, but there is no DNA to check that call. The CDR3 runs to 14 residues. Germline CDR1 SGHAT, CDR2 FQNNGV. This CDR3 is CASSLPRQDTEAFF.

V and J are TRBV13 and TRBJ1-4. The germline gives CDR1 PRHDT, CDR2 FYEKMQ (reference sequence). The CDR3 extends over 14 amino acids. The CDR3 sequence: CASSLGRDNEKLFF.

The rearrangement uses TRBV13 and TRBJ2-2; TCRdb names TRBD1, which stays unverified in the absence of DNA. This CDR3 has 13 residues. In germline, CDR1 is PRHDT, CDR2 FYEKMQ (reference sequence). The CDR3 region is CASDRGNTGELFF. The whole variable domain, filled in from reference TRBV13 and TRBJ2-2, reads AAGVIQSPRHLIKEKRETATLKCYPIPRHDTVYWYQQGPGQDPQFLISFYEKMQSDKGSIPDRFSAQQFSDYHSELNMSSLELGDSALYFCASDRGNTGELFFGEGSRLTVL.